This T cell receptor (beta chain) originates from a study of preoperative IRX-2 immunotherapy in early breast cancer. TCRdb keeps only in-frame clones here, not all; method: immunoSEQ multiplex PCR. In the table there are 40,000 to 45,000 clones, about 80% of which are singletons. Stated treatment: preoperative locoregional IRX-2 cytokine immunotherapy. This phase Ib study tested locoregional IRX-2 cytokine immunotherapy given before surgery. CDR3 length: 15 amino acids. Trimming took off 0 bases at V and 7 bases at J, with 12 bases between the two ends. Looked up from germline, CDR1 is MNHGY and CDR2 is SAAAGT.

The sample here was tumor tissue, taken after IRX-2 immunotherapy. The V call is TRBV6-8, the J call TRBJ1-4; weak D call: TRBD1 (6 bases). The source of this sequence is a human donor with breast cancer. This chain's CDR3 is CASSYSQGQGEKLFF. CDR3 coding DNA: TGTGCCAGCAGTTACTCTCAGGGGCAGGGTGAAAAACTGTTTTTT.